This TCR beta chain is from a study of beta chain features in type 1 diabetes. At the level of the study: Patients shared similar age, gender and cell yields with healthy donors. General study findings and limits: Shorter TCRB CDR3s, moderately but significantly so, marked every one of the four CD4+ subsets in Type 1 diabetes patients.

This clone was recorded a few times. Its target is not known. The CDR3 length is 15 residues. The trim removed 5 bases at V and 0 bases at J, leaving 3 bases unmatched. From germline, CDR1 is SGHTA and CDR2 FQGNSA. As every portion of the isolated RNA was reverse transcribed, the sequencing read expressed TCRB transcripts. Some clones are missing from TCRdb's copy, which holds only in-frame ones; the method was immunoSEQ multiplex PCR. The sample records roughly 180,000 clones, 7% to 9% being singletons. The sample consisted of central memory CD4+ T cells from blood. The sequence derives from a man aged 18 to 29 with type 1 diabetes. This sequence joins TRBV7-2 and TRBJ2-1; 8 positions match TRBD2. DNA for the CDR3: TGTGCCAGCAGCATAACTAGCGGCTCCTACAATGAGCAGTTCTTC. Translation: CASSITSGSYNEQFF.